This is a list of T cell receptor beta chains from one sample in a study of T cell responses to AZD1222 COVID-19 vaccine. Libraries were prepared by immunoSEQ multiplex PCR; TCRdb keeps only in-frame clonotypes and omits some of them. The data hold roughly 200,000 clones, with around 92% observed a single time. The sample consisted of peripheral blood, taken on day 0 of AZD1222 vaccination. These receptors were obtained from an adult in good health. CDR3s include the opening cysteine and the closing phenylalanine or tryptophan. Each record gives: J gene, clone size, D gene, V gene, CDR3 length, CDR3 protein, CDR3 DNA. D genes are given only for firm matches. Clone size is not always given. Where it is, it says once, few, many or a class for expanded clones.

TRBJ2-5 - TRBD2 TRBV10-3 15 CAIKSGGAVWETQYF TGTGCCATCAAGAGCGGGGGGGCAGTTTGGGAGACCCAGTACTTC
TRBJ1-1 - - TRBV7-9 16 CASSLGRTWGDTEAFF TGTGCCAGCAGCTTAGGGCGAACCTGGGGCGACACTGAAGCTTTCTTT
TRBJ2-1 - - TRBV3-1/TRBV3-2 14 CASSQVGTYNEQFF TGTGCCAGCAGCCAAGTGGGGACGTACAATGAGCAGTTCTTC
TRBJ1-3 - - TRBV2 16 CASSVNKDRPGNTIYF TGTGCCAGCAGTGTTAATAAAGACAGACCTGGAAACACCATATATTTT
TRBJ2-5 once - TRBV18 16 CASSPKESPTGETQYF TGTGCCAGCTCACCAAAGGAAAGCCCCACAGGGGAGACCCAGTACTTC
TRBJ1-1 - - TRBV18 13 CASSSTGETEAFF TGTGCCAGCTCATCGACAGGTGAGACTGAAGCTTTCTTT
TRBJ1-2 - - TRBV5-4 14 CASSFRGTPTGYTF TGTGCCAGCAGCTTTCGTGGGACCCCGACCGGCTACACCTTC
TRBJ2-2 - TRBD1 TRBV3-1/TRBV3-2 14 CASRYRGFTGELFF TGTGCCAGCCGCTACAGGGGGTTTACCGGGGAGCTGTTTTTT
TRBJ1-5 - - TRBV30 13 CAWSRTGGQPQHF TGTGCCTGGAGTCGAACGGGTGGTCAGCCCCAGCATTTT
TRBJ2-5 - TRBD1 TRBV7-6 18 CASSLAGGTGGARETQYF TGTGCCAGCAGCTTAGCCGGCGGGACAGGGGGCGCTCGGGAGACCCAGTACTTC